This TCR beta chain is from a study of shared clonotypes between healthy human individuals. Details on this clone: Antigen specificity is unknown.

Study-level findings and limits: The genetic and exposure-history diversity represented was limited by few donors.

Produced via immunoSEQ multiplex PCR; TCRdb's table is partial and in-frame only. The table has about 490,000 clones, approximately 84% seen once. Sequenced sample: PBMCs. The receptor comes from a woman aged 40 to 50 in good health. Some clones in this sample may be carry-over from other donors' samples.

The CDR3 loop reads CATSRTTGHEKLFF. For the CDR3, the DNA is TGTGCCACCAGCAGGACGACAGGCCATGAAAAACTGTTTTTT. The chain couples TRBV15 to TRBJ1-4; tentative D call: TRBD1 (6 bases). V lost 3 bases, J lost 6 bases, and 11 bases lay in between. The germline V gene has CDR1 LNHNV and CDR2 YYDKDF (reference sequence). The CDR3 length is 14 residues.